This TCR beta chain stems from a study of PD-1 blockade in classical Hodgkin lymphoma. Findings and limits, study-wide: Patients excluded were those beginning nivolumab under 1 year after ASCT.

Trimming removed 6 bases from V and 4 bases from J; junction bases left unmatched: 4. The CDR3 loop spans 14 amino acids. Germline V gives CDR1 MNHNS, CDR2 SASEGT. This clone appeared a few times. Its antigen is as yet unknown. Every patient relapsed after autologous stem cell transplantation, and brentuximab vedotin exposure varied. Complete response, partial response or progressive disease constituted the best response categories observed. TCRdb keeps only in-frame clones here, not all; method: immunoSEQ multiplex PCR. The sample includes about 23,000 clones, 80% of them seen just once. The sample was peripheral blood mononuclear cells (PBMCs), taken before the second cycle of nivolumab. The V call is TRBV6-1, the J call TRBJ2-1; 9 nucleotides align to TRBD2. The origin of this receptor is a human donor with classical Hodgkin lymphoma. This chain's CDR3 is CASSFSGRYNEQFF. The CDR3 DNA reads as TGTGCCAGCAGCTTCAGCGGGAGGTACAATGAGCAGTTCTTC.